These T cell receptor beta chains were read from a single sample in a study of T-cell reconstitution after alpha-beta-depleted transplantation in children. TCRdb redid the calling of the PCR reads with MiXCR, one entry per CDR3 protein. The table records under 350,000 distinct CDR3 sequences, approximately 9.8% of them present only once. Sequencing was performed on PBMCs from the stem cell graft donor, taken from the stem cell graft. These receptors all come from a human donor who donated a stem cell graft to a child with SCID. CDR3s include the opening cysteine and the closing phenylalanine or tryptophan. Each record gives: V gene, clone size, J gene, D gene, CDR3 DNA, CDR3 protein. The D gene is left open where the match is weak. The size entry is marked missing in some rows and otherwise reads once, few, many or a size class.

TRBV10-3	few	TRBJ1-1	NA	TGTGCCATCAGCATTGACAGGAACACTGAAGCTTTCTTT	CAISIDRNTEAFF
TRBV7-6	NA	TRBJ1-1	TRBD1	TGTGCCAGCAGCCGCGACAGGGATGGAACTGAAGCTTTCTTT	CASSRDRDGTEAFF
TRBV6-2/TRBV6-3	few	TRBJ1-6	NA	TGTGCCAGCGGGAGCCTTAAGGCGGCACCCCTCCACTTT	CASGSLKAAPLHF
TRBV10-3	many	TRBJ1-5	TRBD1	TGTGCCATCAGTGAGTCGGCAGGGGGCTACAATCAGCCCCAGCATTTT	CAISESAGGYNQPQHF
TRBV27	NA	TRBJ2-1	NA	TGTGCCAGCAGGTATGGACAGAGCTCCTACAATGAGCAGTTCTTC	CASRYGQSSYNEQFF
TRBV6-5	few	TRBJ1-4	NA	TGTGCCAGCAGTCATCGGACTGCTGATGAAAAACTGTTTTTT	CASSHRTADEKLFF
TRBV7-6	NA	TRBJ2-1	NA	TGTGCCAGCAGCTTAGAGCCAGGGAGCCACAATGAGCAGTTCTTC	CASSLEPGSHNEQFF
TRBV7-8	NA	TRBJ1-2	NA	TGTGCCAGCAGCTTAGGCGTAGACTATGGCTACACCTTC	CASSLGVDYGYTF
TRBV7-8	NA	TRBJ2-2	NA	TGTGCCAGCAGCTTAGGGAAATCCACCGGGGAGCTGTTTTTT	CASSLGKSTGELFF
TRBV9	few	TRBJ2-3	TRBD1	TGTGCCAGCAGCATTCAGGGGGCACGGACAGATACGCAGTATTTT	CASSIQGARTDTQYF
TRBV3-1	many	TRBJ1-4	NA	TGTGCCAGCAGCCAAGGACGGAATGAAAAACTGTTTTTT	CASSQGRNEKLFF
TRBV20-1	few	TRBJ1-2	TRBD1	TGCAGTGCTAGAGATCCTGACAGGGGTGTTGGCTACACCTTC	CSARDPDRGVGYTF
TRBV5-5	few	TRBJ2-3	TRBD1	TGTGCCAGCAGCGGACAGGGGCCGAACTTACCCTACACAGATACGCAGTATTTT	CASSGQGPNLPYTDTQYF
TRBV7-3	many	TRBJ2-1	TRBD2	TGTGCCAGCAGCTCTAGCGGGGGGTCATTCAATGAGCAGTTCTTC	CASSSSGGSFNEQFF
TRBV5-1	NA	TRBJ2-7	NA	TGCGCCAGCAGCTTGGAGGGTACCCGCCCCGAGCAGTACTTC	CASSLEGTRPEQYF
TRBV12-5	NA	TRBJ1-2	NA	TGTGCTAGTGGTTTGGTAACAGCCTCCTATGGCTACACCTTC	CASGLVTASYGYTF
TRBV10-2	few	TRBJ1-1	NA	TGCGCCAGCAGCCAGATGAGCGAAGCTTTCTTT	CASSQMSEAFF
TRBV10-3	many	TRBJ2-7	NA	TGTGCCATCAGTGGACAGGAGACCTACGAGCAGTACTTC	CAISGQETYEQYF
TRBV7-7	many	TRBJ2-1	NA	TGTGCCAGCAGCAAAATGGAAGGGAGCTCCTACAATGAGCAGTTCTTC	CASSKMEGSSYNEQFF
TRBV6-5	few	TRBJ2-7	NA	TGTGCCAGCAGTTACTCGCTGGAATACGAGCAGTACTTC	CASSYSLEYEQYF
TRBV10-1	many	TRBJ2-1	NA	TGCGCCAGCAGCAGTGACCTCGCTAGCAGTGAGCAGTTCTTC	CASSSDLASSEQFF
TRBV10-3	many	TRBJ1-1	NA	TGTGCCATCACCTCAGACAGGAACACTGAAGCTTTCTTT	CAITSDRNTEAFF
TRBV20-1	few	TRBJ2-7	TRBD1	TGCAGTGCCAGGACAGGCCATCACATTGAGCCTTACGAGCAGTACTTC	CSARTGHHIEPYEQYF
TRBV5-1	NA	TRBJ1-2	NA	TGCGCCAGCAAGCTTGAGCCGGACCGCTATGGCTACACCTTC	CASKLEPDRYGYTF
TRBV5-4	few	TRBJ2-1	NA	TGTGCCAGCAGCCTGAGGAGGGATGAGCAGTTCTTC	CASSLRRDEQFF
TRBV5-1	many	TRBJ1-1	NA	TGTGCCAGCAGCTTACTAGTGAACACTGAAGCTTTCTTT	CASSLLVNTEAFF
TRBV5-1	few	TRBJ2-4	NA	TGCGCCAGCAGCTTGATTGGCGGGGACAACATTCAGTACTTC	CASSLIGGDNIQYF
TRBV12-3/TRBV12-4	NA	TRBJ2-3	TRBD1	TGTGCCAGCAGTCTCGATCCCCGGGACAGTTTGTATTTT	CASSLDPRDSLYF
TRBV11-2	NA	TRBJ2-2	NA	TGTGCCAGCAGCTTAGAGGGACGGGCCACCGGGGAGCTGTTTTTT	CASSLEGRATGELFF
TRBV24-1	many	TRBJ2-5	TRBD1	TGTGCCACCAGTGATTCAGGGGGCGGAGAGACCCAGTACTTC	CATSDSGGGETQYF
TRBV12-3/TRBV12-4	NA	TRBJ2-5	NA	TGTGCCAGCAGCTCCGGGACTCAAGCGTGGACCCAGTACTTC	CASSSGTQAWTQYF
TRBV3-1	NA	TRBJ1-2	TRBD1	TGTGCCAGCAGCCACGGACAGGCAGCGGCCTATGGCTACACCTTC	CASSHGQAAAYGYTF
TRBV4-1	few	TRBJ2-7	NA	TGCGCCAGCAGCCCCAAGGACGGGCCGACTTCCCTCTACGAGCAGTACTTC	CASSPKDGPTSLYEQYF
TRBV20-1	many	TRBJ1-4	NA	TGCAGTGCTGGAGAGGTCCAGGAAAAACTGTTTTTT	CSAGEVQEKLFF
TRBV5-1	NA	TRBJ2-5	NA	TGCGCCAGCAGCTTGCGTGGATACCAAGAGACCCAGTACTTC	CASSLRGYQETQYF
TRBV7-2	few	TRBJ2-7	TRBD2	TGTGCCAGCAGCTTAACTAGCGGGGAACTCCCCTACGAGCAGTACTTC	CASSLTSGELPYEQYF
TRBV3-1	NA	TRBJ2-7	TRBD2	TGTGCCTGCTGCCAAGAATTCTGGACTAGTCACCCCTACGAGCAGTACTTC	CACCQEFWTSHPYEQYF
TRBV12-3/TRBV12-4	few	TRBJ2-7	TRBD1	TGTGCCAGTACCACGGGACAGCATTCCTACGAGCAGTACTTC	CASTTGQHSYEQYF
TRBV6-5	NA	TRBJ2-7	TRBD1	TGTGCCAGCAGTTCACAGGGGGCTGACGAGCAGTACTTC	CASSSQGADEQYF
TRBV12-3/TRBV12-4	few	TRBJ2-3	NA	TGTGCCAGCACCCGAGAGAGAGATGTGGATACGCAGTATTTT	CASTRERDVDTQYF
TRBV12-3/TRBV12-4	NA	TRBJ2-2	NA	TGTGCCAGCAGTTTGGTGGCATGGACCCCCGGGGAGCTGTTTTTT	CASSLVAWTPGELFF
TRBV20-1	NA	TRBJ2-1	TRBD1	TGCAGTGAGATGGGGACAGGCTCCTACAATGAGCAGTTCTTC	CSEMGTGSYNEQFF
TRBV12-3/TRBV12-4	many	TRBJ2-2	NA	TGTGCCAGCAGCATGGGACCTGACACCGGGGAGCTGTTTTTT	CASSMGPDTGELFF
TRBV7-9	many	TRBJ1-1	NA	TGTGCCAGCAGCATCCTGAACACTGAAGCTTTCTTT	CASSILNTEAFF
TRBV7-6	few	TRBJ1-1	NA	TGTGCCAGCAGCGACCGGTTTGGGTCCAACACTGAAGCTTTCTTT	CASSDRFGSNTEAFF
TRBV6-5	few	TRBJ2-1	NA	TGTGCCAGCAGTTACTTGGACAGCCCCTACAATGAGCAGTTCTTC	CASSYLDSPYNEQFF